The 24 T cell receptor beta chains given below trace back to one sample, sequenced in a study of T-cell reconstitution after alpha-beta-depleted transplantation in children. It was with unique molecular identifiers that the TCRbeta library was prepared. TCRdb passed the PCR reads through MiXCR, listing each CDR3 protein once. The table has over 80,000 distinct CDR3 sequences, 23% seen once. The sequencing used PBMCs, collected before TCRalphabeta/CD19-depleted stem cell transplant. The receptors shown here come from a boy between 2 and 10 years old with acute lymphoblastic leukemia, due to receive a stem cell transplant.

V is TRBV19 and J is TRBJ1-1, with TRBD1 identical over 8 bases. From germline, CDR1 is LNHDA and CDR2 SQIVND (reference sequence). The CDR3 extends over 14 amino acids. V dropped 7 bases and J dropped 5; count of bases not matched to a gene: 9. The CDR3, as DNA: TGTGCCAGTACCCCGCAGGGGGCGAGGACTGAAGCTTTCTTT. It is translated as CASTPQGARTEAFF.

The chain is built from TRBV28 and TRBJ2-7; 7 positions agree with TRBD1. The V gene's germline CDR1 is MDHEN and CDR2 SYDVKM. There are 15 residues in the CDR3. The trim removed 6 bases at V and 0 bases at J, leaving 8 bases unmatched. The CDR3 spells CASRPLQGISYEQYF. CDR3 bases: TGTGCCAGCAGACCCCTACAGGGGATCTCCTACGAGCAGTACTTC.

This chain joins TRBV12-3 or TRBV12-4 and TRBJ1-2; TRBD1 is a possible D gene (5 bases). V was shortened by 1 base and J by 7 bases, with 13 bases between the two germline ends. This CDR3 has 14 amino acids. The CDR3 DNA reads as TGTGCCAGCAGTTTAGAGGGGCGGCTCGGTGGCTACACCTTC. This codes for CASSLEGRLGGYTF.

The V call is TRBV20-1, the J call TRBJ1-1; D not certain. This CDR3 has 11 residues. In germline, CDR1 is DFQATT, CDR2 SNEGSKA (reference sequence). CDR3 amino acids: CSPDADTEAFF. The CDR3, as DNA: TGCAGCCCTGACGCGGACACTGAAGCTTTCTTT.

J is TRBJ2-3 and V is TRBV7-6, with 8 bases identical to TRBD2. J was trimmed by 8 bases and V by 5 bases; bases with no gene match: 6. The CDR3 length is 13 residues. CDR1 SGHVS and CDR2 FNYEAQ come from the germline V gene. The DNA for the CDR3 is TGTGCCAGCAGCGCGCCGGGGGGGGGTACGCAGTATTTT. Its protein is CASSAPGGGTQYF.

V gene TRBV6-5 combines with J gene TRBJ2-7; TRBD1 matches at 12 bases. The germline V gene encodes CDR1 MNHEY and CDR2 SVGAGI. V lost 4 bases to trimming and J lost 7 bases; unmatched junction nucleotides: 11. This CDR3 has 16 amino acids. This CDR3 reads CASSFLPGQGAGEQYF. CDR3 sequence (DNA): TGTGCCAGCAGTTTTCTTCCGGGACAGGGGGCGGGGGAGCAGTACTTC.

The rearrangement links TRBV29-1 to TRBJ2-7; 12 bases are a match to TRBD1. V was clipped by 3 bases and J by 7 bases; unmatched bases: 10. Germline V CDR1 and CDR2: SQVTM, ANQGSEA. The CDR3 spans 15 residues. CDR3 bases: TGCAGCGTTGAGGGGGGGGACAGGGGGCTGCGGGAGCAGTACTTC. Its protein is CSVEGGDRGLREQYF.

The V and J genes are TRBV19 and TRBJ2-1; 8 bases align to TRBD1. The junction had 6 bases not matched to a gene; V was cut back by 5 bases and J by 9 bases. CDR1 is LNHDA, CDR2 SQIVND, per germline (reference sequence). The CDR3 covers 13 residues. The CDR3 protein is CASSQGAGGEQFF. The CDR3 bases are TGTGCCAGTAGTCAGGGGGCGGGTGGTGAGCAGTTCTTC.

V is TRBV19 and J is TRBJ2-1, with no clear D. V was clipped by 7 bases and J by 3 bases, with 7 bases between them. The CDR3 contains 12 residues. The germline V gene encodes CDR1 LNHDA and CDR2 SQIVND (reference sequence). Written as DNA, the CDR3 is TGTGCCAGTACTGGGGTCTACAATGAGCAGTTCTTC. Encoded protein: CASTGVYNEQFF.

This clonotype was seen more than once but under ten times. Here the CDR3 DNA reads TGCAGTGCTATGGGGACGGACAAAGAGACCCAGTACTTC. Translated, it gives CSAMGTDKETQYF. J is TRBJ2-5 and V is TRBV20-1; the D gene could be TRBD1 or TRBD2 (5 bases each). The germline CDR1 and CDR2 sequences are DFQATT and SNEGSKA (reference sequence). Trimming stripped 4 bases from V and 3 bases from J, with 12 bases between. This CDR3 is built from 13 residues.

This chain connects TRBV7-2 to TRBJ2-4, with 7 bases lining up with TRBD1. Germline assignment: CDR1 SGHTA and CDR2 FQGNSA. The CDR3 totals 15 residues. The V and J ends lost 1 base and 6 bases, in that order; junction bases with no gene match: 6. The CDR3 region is CASSLDHRQGNIQYF. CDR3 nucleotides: TGTGCCAGCAGCTTAGATCACCGACAGGGAAACATTCAGTACTTC.

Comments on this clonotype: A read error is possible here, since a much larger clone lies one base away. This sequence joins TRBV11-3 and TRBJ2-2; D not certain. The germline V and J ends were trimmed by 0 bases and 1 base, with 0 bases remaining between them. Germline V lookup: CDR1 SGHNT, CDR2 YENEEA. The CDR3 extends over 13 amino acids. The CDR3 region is CASSLENTGELFF. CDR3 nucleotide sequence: TGTGCCAGCAGCTTAGAGAACACCGGGGAGCTGTTTTTT.

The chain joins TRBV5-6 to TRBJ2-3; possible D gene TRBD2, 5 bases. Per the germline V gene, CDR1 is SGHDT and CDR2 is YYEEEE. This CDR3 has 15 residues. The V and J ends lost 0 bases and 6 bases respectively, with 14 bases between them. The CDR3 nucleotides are TGTGCCAGCAGCTTGGCCGGACTGGATGAGGATACGCAGTATTTT. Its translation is CASSLAGLDEDTQYF. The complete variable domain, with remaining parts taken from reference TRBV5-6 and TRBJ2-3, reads DAGVTQSPTHLIKTRGQQVTLRCSPKSGHDTVSWYQQALGQGPQFIFQYYEEEERQRGNFPDRFSGHQFPNYSSELNVNALLLGDSALYLCASSLAGLDEDTQYFGPGTRLTVL.

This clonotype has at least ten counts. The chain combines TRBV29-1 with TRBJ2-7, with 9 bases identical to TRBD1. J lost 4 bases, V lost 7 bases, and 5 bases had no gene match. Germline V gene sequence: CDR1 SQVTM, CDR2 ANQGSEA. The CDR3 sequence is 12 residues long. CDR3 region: CSGGTGIYEQYF. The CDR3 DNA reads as TGCAGCGGTGGGACAGGGATATACGAGCAGTACTTC.

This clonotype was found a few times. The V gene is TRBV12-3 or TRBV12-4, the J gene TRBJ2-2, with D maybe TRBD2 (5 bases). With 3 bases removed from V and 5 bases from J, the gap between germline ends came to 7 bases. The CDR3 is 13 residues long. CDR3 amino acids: CASSFSGTGELFF. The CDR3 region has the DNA TGTGCCAGCAGTTTTTCGGGGACCGGGGAGCTGTTTTTT.

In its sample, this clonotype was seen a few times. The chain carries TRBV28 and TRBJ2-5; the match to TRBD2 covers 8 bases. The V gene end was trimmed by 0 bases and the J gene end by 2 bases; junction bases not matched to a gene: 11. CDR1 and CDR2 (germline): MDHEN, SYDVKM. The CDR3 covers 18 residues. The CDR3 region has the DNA TGTGCCAGCAGTTTATGGCGGGAGGAGGGGCGGGCTCAAGAGACCCAGTACTTC. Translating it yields CASSLWREEGRAQETQYF.

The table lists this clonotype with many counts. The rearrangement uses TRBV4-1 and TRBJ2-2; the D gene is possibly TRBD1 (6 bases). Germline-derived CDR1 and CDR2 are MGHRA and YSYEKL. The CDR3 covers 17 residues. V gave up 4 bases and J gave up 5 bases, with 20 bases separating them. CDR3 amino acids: CASSLHASGARTGELFF. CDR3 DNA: TGCGCCAGCAGCCTGCATGCGTCAGGGGCGAGGACCGGGGAGCTGTTTTTT.

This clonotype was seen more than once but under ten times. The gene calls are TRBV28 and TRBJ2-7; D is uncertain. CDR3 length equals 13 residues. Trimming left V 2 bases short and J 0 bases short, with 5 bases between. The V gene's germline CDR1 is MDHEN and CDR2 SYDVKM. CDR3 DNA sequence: TGTGCCAGCAGTTTAGCGAACTCCTACGAGCAGTACTTC. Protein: CASSLANSYEQYF.

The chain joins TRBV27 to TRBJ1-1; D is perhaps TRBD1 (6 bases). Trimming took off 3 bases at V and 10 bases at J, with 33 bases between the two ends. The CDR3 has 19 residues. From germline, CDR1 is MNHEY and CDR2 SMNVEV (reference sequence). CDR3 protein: CASSFRVGSFTGRGLGAFF. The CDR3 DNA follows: TGTGCCAGCAGTTTTCGGGTCGGATCCTTCACTGGCAGGGGACTTGGAGCTTTCTTT.

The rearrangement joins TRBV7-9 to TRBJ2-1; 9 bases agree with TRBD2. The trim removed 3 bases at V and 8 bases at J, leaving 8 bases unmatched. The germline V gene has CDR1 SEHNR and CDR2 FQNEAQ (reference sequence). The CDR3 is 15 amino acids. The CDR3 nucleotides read TGTGCCAGCAGCTTCCCGGGACTAGCTTACGATGAGCAGTTCTTC. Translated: CASSFPGLAYDEQFF.

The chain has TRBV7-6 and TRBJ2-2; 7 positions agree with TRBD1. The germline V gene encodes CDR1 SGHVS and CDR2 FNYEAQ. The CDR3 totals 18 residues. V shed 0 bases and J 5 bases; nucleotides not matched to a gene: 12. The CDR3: CASSLALGGTLITGELFF. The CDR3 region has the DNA TGTGCCAGCAGCTTAGCCTTAGGGGGCACTTTGATAACCGGGGAGCTGTTTTTT.

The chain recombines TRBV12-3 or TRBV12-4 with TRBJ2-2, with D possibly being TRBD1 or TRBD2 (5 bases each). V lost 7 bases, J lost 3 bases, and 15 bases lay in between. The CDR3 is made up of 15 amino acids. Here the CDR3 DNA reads TGTGCCAGCATTCGAGGGCAGGGCGACACCGGGGAGCTGTTTTTT. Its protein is CASIRGQGDTGELFF.

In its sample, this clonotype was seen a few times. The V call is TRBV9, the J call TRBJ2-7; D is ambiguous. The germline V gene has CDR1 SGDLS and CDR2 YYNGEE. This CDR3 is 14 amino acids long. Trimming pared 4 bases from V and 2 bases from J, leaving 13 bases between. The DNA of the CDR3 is TGTGCCAGCAGCCCGCTTATGTCCGCCTACGAGCAGTACTTC. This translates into CASSPLMSAYEQYF.

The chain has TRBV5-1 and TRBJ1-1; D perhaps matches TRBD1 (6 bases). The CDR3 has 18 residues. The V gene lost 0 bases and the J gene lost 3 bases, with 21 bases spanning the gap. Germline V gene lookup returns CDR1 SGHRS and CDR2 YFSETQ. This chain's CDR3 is CASSLARGGEVWHTEAFF. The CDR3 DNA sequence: TGCGCCAGCAGCTTGGCACGAGGGGGAGAGGTATGGCACACTGAAGCTTTCTTT.